The 4 T cell receptor beta chains given below trace back to one sample, sequenced in a study of patients and donors after allogeneic stem cell transplantation. In TCRdb, the RT-PCR reads were re-called with MiXCR into one record per CDR3 protein. The data show some 880,000 distinct CDR3 sequences, about a sixth seen once. The sequencing input was blood, either unsorted or a sorted T cell fraction (not recorded which). Every receptor here comes from a human donor who was either an allogeneic HSCT recipient or a stem cell or donor lymphocyte infusion donor (not recorded which). It is not recorded whose cells these are; they may come from a transplant donor.

This chain uses TRBV13 with TRBJ2-4, with D tentatively TRBD1 (5 bases). The V end lost 1 base, the J end lost 0 bases, and 7 bases lay between the germline ends. This CDR3 contains 15 residues. CDR1 PRHDT and CDR2 FYEKMQ come from the germline V gene (reference sequence). The DNA for the CDR3 is TGTGCCAGCAGCTTAGACAGGAAAGCCAAAAACATTCAGTACTTC. This encodes CASSLDRKAKNIQYF. The variable domain in full, completed from reference TRBV13 and TRBJ2-4, reads AAGVIQSPRHLIKEKRETATLKCYPIPRHDTVYWYQQGPGQDPQFLISFYEKMQSDKGSIPDRFSAQQFSDYHSELNMSSLELGDSALYFCASSLDRKAKNIQYFGAGTRLSVL.

This clonotype was counted a few times. The chain recombines TRBV7-2 with TRBJ2-2; a possible D gene is TRBD2 (5 bases). This CDR3 has 13 amino acids. V was clipped by 6 bases and J by 4 bases, with 9 bases between them. The germline CDR1 and CDR2 sequences are SGHTA and FQGNSA. In DNA, the CDR3 is TGTGCCAGCAGAAAAGGAGGCACCGGGGAGCTGTTTTTT. Protein: CASRKGGTGELFF.

The chain recombines TRBV9 with TRBJ1-3, with D possibly TRBD1 on 5 matching bases. Germline CDR1 is SGDLS and CDR2 is YYNGEE. This CDR3 spans 15 amino acids. V lost 4 bases and J lost 0, with 11 bases in between. CDR3 protein: CASSIDSHSGNTIYF. The CDR3 region has the DNA TGTGCCAGCAGCATCGACAGTCACTCTGGAAACACCATATATTTT. The full variable domain, rest sourced from reference TRBV9 and TRBJ1-3, is DSGVTQTPKHLITATGQRVTLRCSPRSGDLSVYWYQQSLDQGLQFLIQYYNGEERAKGNILERFSAQQFPDLHSELNLSSLELGDSALYFCASSIDSHSGNTIYFGEGSWLTVV.

V is TRBV6-2 or TRBV6-3 and J is TRBJ2-1, with TRBD2 matching 8 bases. The CDR3 is 14 amino acids. Germline V lookup: CDR1 MNHEY, CDR2 SVGEGT. V shed 6 bases and J 6 bases; nucleotides not matched to a gene: 7. The CDR3 loop reads CASRVSGGGNEQFF. The CDR3 bases are TGTGCCAGCAGAGTAAGCGGGGGTGGCAATGAGCAGTTCTTC.